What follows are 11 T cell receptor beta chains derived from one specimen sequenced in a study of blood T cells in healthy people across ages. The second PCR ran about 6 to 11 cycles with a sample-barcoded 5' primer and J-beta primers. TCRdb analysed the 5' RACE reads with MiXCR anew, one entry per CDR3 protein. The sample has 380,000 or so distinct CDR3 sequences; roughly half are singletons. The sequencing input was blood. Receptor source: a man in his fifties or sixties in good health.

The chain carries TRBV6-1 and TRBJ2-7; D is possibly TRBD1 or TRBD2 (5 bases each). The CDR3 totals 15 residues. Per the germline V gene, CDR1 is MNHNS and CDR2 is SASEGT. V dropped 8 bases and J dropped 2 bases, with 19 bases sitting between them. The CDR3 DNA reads TGTGCCAGCTCAACCCGGGACGCCGGAACCTACGAGCAGTACTTC. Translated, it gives CASSTRDAGTYEQYF.

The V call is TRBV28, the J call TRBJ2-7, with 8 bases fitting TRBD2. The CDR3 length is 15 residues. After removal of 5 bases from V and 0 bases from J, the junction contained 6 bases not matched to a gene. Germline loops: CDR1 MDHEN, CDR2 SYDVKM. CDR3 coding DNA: TGTGCCAGCAGTGTGCTGGCGGGAGGCTCCTACGAGCAGTACTTC. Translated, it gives CASSVLAGGSYEQYF.

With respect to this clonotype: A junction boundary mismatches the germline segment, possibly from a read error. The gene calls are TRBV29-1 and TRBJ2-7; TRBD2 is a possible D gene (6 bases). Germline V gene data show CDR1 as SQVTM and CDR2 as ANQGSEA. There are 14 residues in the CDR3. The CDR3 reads CSVGPKAGRYGQYF. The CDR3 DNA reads TGCAGCGTTGGACCCAAGGCGGGACGCTACGGGCAGTACTTC.

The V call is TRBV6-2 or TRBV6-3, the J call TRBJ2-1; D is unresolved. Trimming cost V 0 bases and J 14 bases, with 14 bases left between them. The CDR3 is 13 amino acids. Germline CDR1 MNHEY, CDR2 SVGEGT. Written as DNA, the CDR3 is TGTGCCAGCAGTTACTCGATGTCCGACTCCGAGTTCTTC. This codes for CASSYSMSDSEFF.

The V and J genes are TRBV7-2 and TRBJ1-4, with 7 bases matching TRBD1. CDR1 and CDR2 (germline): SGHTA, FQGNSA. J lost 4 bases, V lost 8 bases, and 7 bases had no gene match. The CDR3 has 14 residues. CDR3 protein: CASGRQGGNEKLFF. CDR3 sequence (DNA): TGTGCCAGCGGGAGACAGGGCGGTAATGAAAAACTGTTTTTT.

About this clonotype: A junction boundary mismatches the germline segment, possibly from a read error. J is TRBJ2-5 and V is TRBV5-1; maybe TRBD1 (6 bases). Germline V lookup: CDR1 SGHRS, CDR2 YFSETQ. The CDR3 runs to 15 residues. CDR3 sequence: CAGSLGAGQQETQYF. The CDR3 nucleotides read TGCGCCGGCAGCTTGGGGGCAGGTCAACAAGAGACCCAGTACTTC.

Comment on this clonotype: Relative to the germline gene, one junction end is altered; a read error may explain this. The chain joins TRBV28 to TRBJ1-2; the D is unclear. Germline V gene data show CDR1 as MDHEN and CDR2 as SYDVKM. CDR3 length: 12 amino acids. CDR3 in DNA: TGTGCCAGCACCGAAGGCGGGTATGACTACACCTTC. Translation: CASTEGGYDYTF.

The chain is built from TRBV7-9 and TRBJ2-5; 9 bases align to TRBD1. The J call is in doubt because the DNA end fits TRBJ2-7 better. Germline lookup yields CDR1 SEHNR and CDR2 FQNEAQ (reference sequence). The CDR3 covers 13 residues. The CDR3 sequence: CASSIGGQGEQYF. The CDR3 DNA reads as TGTGCCAGCAGCATAGGGGGACAGGGCGAGCAGTACTTC.

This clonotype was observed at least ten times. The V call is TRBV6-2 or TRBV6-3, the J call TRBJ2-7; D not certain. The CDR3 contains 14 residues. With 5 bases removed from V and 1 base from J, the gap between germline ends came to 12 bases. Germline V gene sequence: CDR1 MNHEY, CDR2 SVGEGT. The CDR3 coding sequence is TGTGCCAGCAGTCAAAGCACCTTTTCCTACGAGCAGTACTTC. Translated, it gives CASSQSTFSYEQYF.

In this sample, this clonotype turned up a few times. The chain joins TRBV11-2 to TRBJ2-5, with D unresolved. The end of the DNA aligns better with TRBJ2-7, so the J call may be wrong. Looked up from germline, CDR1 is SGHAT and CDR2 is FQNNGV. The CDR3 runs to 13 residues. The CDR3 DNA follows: TGTGCCAGCAGCTTTATCGGTGCAAACGAGCAGTACTTC. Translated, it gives CASSFIGANEQYF.

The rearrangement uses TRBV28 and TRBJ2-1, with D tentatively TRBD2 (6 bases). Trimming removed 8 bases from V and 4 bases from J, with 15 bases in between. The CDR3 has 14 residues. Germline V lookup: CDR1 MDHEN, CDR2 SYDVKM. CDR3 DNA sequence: TGTGCCAGCGCCACACTCGGGGGTTACAATGAGCAGTTCTTC. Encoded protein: CASATLGGYNEQFF. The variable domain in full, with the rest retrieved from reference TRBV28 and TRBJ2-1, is DVKVTQSSRYLVKRTGEKVFLECVQDMDHENMFWYRQDPGLGLRLIYFSYDVKMKEKGDIPEGYSVSREKKERFSLILESASTNQTSMYLCASATLGGYNEQFFGPGTRLTVL.